This T cell receptor (beta chain) appears in the sequencing data of a study of Ad26.COV2.S vaccination and SARS-CoV-2 variants. Measured with immunoSEQ multiplex PCR; TCRdb has only the in-frame clones, and not every one. This sample has around 310,000 clones; roughly nine tenths occur once, and the top ten carry approximately 5.8%. Treatment specified: around 19 received Ad26.COV2.S at low or high dose, single or two shots; roughly five received placebo; per-sample allocation not given. Material that was analyzed had been drawn on day 63 after the first vaccine or placebo injection. There are 14 residues in the CDR3. The V and J ends lost 4 bases and 0 bases respectively, with 11 bases between them. CDR1 is SGHDT, CDR2 YYEEEE, per germline.

The chain combines TRBV5-6 with TRBJ2-7; D might be TRBD2 (6 bases). Sequences were derived from peripheral blood, sampled in a trial of Ad26.COV2.S vaccine versus placebo. The origin of this receptor is a person aged 18-65 years who received the Ad26.COV2.S COVID-19 vaccine or a placebo. The CDR3 region has the DNA TGTGCCAGCAGCCCGACGCGGGGCTCCTACGAGCAGTACGTC. Its protein is CASSPTRGSYEQYV.